The T cell receptor (beta chain) described here comes from a study of blood T cells in healthy people across ages. Study-wide results and limits: Across the age range, TCR beta diversity per million T cells fell in a roughly linear way. With unsorted PBMCs, a conclusive comparison of naive versus antigen-experienced cells was not possible.

Germline V gene sequence: CDR1 MGHDK, CDR2 SYGVNS. The CDR3 is 19 residues long. Germline trimming cut 1 base from V and 0 bases from J; bases unmatched to any gene: 14. Comment on this clonotype: The antigen remains undetermined.

Then a second PCR, running roughly 7 to 11 cycles, was carried out with a sample-barcoded 5' primer and a J-beta primer mix. MiXCR, applied by TCRdb to the 5' RACE reads, yields one record per CDR3 protein. The table lists 2 million or so distinct CDR3 sequences, about 50% of them singletons. Sequencing was carried out using blood. This clonotype was obtained from a woman in her thirties or forties in good health. The rearrangement joins TRBV25-1 to TRBJ1-2; 7 bases fit TRBD1. The CDR3, as DNA: TGTGCCAGCAGTGAATGGATACCGGGACAGCAGCAAACTAACTATGGCTACACCTTC. As protein: CASSEWIPGQQQTNYGYTF.